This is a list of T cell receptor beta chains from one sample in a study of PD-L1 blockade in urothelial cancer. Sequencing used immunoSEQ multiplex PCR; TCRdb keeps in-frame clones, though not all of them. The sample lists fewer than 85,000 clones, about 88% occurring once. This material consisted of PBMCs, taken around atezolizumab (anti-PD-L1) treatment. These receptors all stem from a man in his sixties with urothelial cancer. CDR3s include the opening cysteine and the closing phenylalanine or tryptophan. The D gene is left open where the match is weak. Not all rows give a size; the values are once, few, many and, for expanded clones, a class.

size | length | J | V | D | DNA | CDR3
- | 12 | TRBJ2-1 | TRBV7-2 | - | TGTGCCAGCAGCAACAGGGTGACTGAGCAGTTCTTC | CASSNRVTEQFF
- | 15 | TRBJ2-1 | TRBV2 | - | TGTGCCAGCAGTACTCGACAGAGCTCCTACAATGAGCAGTTCTTC | CASSTRQSSYNEQFF
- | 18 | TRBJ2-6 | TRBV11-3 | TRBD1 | TGTGCCAGCAGCATACACCGGGACAGGAGGACTGGGGCCAACGTCCTGACTTTC | CASSIHRDRRTGANVLTF
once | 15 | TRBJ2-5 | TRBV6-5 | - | TGTGCCAGCTCAAAAAGAGGGGGTCACCAAGAGACCCAGTACTTC | CASSKRGGHQETQYF
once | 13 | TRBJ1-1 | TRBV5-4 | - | TGTGCCAGCAGCTTGGGCGGAACCACTGAAGCTTTCTTT | CASSLGGTTEAFF
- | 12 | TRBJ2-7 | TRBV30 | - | TGTGCCTGGGGGCCCCACCCCTACGAGCAGTACTTC | CAWGPHPYEQYF
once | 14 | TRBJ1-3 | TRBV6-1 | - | TGTGCCAGCAGTGAAGTTCCCCAGTCGAACACCATATATTTT | CASSEVPQSNTIYF
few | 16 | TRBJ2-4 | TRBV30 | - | TGTGCCTCGGAGGGTGGCTCCTTCGGGGCCAAAAACATTCAGTACTTC | CASEGGSFGAKNIQYF
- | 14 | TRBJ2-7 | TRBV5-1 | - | TGCGCCAGCAGCTTGGGGGTGGGAGTCTACGAGCAGTACTTC | CASSLGVGVYEQYF
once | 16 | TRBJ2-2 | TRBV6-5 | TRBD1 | TGTGCCAGCAGTTACTCGACAGGGGCCCCCTCCGGGGAGCTGTTTTTT | CASSYSTGAPSGELFF
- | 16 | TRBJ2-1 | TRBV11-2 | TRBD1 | TGTGCCAGCAGCTCGACAGGGCGTGGGGGTCCCAATGAGCAGTTCTTC | CASSSTGRGGPNEQFF
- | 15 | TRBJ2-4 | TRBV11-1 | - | TGTGCCAGCAGCCCATTCGAGGTACCAAAAAACATTCAGTACTTC | CASSPFEVPKNIQYF
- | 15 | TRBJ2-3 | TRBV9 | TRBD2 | TGTGCCAGCAGCCTATTAGCGGGGTCAACAGATACGCAGTATTTT | CASSLLAGSTDTQYF
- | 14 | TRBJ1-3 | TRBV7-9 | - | TGTGCCAGCAGCTTAAACTCGTTGGGAAACACCATATATTTT | CASSLNSLGNTIYF
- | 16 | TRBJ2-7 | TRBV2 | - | TGTGCCACCCAGAAAGGGCAGGGTCTTTTCCGTGACGAGCAGTACTTC | CATQKGQGLFRDEQYF
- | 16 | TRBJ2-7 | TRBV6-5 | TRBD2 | TGTGCCAGCAGTTCCTCAGATACCGTCGTAGCGGGCGAGCAGTACTTC | CASSSSDTVVAGEQYF
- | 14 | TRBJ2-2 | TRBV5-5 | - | TGTGCCAGCAGCTTGTTAGCGTACACCGGGGAGCTGTTTTTT | CASSLLAYTGELFF
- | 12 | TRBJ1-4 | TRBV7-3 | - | TGTGCCAGCAGCTTAGAGGGTGAAAAACTGTTTTTT | CASSLEGEKLFF
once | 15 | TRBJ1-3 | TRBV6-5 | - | TGTGCCAGCAGTCGAGAAGGGGTTTCTGGAAACACCATATATTTT | CASSREGVSGNTIYF
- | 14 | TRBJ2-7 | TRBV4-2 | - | TGTGCCAGCAGCCAAGATCTGGGCCGTTACGAGCAGTACTTC | CASSQDLGRYEQYF
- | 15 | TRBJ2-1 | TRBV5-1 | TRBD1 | TGCGCCAGCCACGAACCGGGAAGGACAGGGAATGAGCAGTTCTTC | CASHEPGRTGNEQFF
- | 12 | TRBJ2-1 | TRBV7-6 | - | TGTGCCAGCAGCTTGCTAGCTGATGAGCAGTTCTTC | CASSLLADEQFF
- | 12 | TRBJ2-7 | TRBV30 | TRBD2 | TGTGCCTGGGGACTAGCTCGCAACGAGCAGTACTTC | CAWGLARNEQYF
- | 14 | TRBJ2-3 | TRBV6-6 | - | TGTGCCAGCAGTCCCCGGCAGGGAGGAGATACGCAGTATTTT | CASSPRQGGDTQYF
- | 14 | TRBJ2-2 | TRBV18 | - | TGTGCCAGCTCACCACGAGACCCGGGAAGGGAGCTGTTTTTT | CASSPRDPGRELFF
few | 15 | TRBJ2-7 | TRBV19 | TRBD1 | TGTGCCAGTAGTAAGGGGACAGGGAGCTCCTACGAGCAGTACTTC | CASSKGTGSSYEQYF
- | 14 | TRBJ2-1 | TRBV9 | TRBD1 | TGTGCCAGCAGCATCGGGACAGTTTACAATGAGCAGTTCTTC | CASSIGTVYNEQFF
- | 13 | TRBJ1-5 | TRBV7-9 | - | TGTGCCAGCGGAGCTGTGGGCAATCAGCCCCAGCATTTT | CASGAVGNQPQHF
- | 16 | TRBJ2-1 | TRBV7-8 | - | TGTGCCAGCAGCTTAGTTCCCCTAGCTTCCCACAATGAGCAGTTCTTC | CASSLVPLASHNEQFF
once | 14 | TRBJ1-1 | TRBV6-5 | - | TGTGCCAGCAGCCAGGGAGGGTTTAACACTGAAGCTTTCTTT | CASSQGGFNTEAFF
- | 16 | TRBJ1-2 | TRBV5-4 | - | TGTGCCAGCAGCTCGGCGGTACAGGGCCTCCTCCTTGGCTACACCTTC | CASSSAVQGLLLGYTF
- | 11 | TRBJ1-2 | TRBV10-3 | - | TGTGCCATCCCATATCAGGGGGGCTACACCTTC | CAIPYQGGYTF
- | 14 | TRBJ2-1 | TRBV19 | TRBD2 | TGTGCCAGTAGGGGACTAGCGGCCTACAATGAGCAGTTCTTC | CASRGLAAYNEQFF
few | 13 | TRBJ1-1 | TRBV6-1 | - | TGTGCCAGCAGGCAGGAAGGTTGGACTGAAGCTTTCTTT | CASRQEGWTEAFF
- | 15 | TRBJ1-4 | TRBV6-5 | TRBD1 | TGTGCCAGCAGTTACTTAACAGGGGGGGATGAAAAACTGTTTTTT | CASSYLTGGDEKLFF
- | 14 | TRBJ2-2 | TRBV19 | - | TGTGCCAGTCAGGCCGGGACTCCCACCGGGGAGCTGTTTTTT | CASQAGTPTGELFF
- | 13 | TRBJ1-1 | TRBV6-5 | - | TGTGCCAGCAGTTACTCGGGCTACACTGAAGCTTTCTTT | CASSYSGYTEAFF